The rows below give T cell receptor beta chains drawn from one sample of a study of CXCR3-negative and CXCR3-positive naive CD8 T cells. TCRdb derives one entry per CDR3 protein from the 5' RACE reads, leaving out DNA. Reported are around 65,000 distinct CDR3 sequences; the ten largest clones contain approximately 0.71%. The source material was naive CXCR3+ CD8+ T cells from blood. These receptors were obtained from a human donor in good health. Some clones in this sample may be carry-over from other donors' samples. The CDR3 runs from the conserved cysteine through the conserved F or W.

13	TRBJ2-2	TRBV27	CASSFQGTGELFF
13	TRBJ2-7	TRBV6-2/TRBV6-3	CASMGRSSYEQYF
17	TRBJ2-1	TRBV20-1	CSAEGPLISGIYNEQFF
15	TRBJ1-1	TRBV7-2	CASSWSRGGGLIAFF
14	TRBJ2-1	TRBV18	CASSPGTGLVEQFF
14	TRBJ2-7	TRBV4-3	CASSGGGDTYEQYF
13	TRBJ2-5	TRBV12-3/TRBV12-4	CASSLTNQETQYF
20	TRBJ2-3	TRBV21-1	CASPPPAMILAGGPTDTQYF
13	TRBJ2-3	TRBV6-2/TRBV6-3	CASAGGWADTQYF
14	TRBJ1-1	TRBV10-3	CAIRVDGLNAEAFF
15	TRBJ1-2	TRBV12-5	CASGLVTDTNYGYTF
15	TRBJ2-1	TRBV10-3	CAIRIVRGFGNEQFF
15	TRBJ1-5	TRBV27	CASSLRAASNQPQHF
16	TRBJ2-1	TRBV4-3	CASSQDAGQGGHEQFF
17	TRBJ2-6	TRBV6-5	CASSYGLTGTGANVLTF
15	TRBJ2-7	TRBV7-2	CASSLARGFAYEQYF
17	TRBJ2-7	TRBV3-1	CASSQEEGGVSSYEQYF
14	TRBJ2-7	TRBV3-1	CASSHTDSSYEQYF
15	TRBJ2-5	TRBV7-3	CASSPGLAVQETQYF
15	TRBJ2-1	TRBV20-1	CSARDPGLAVNEQFF
18	TRBJ1-4	TRBV12-3/TRBV12-4	CASSTLWVPQGSNEKLFF
15	TRBJ1-2	TRBV7-6	CASSPDGALRKGYTF
13	TRBJ2-3	TRBV6-2/TRBV6-3	CASSYPLPDTQYF
13	TRBJ2-7	TRBV7-9	CASSLIGGYEQYF
11	TRBJ2-3	TRBV12-3/TRBV12-4	CASSHLDTQYF
16	TRBJ1-2	TRBV28	CASSLYSGGQGNGYTF
14	TRBJ2-1	TRBV20-1	CSALTGGLNNEQFF
13	TRBJ1-5	TRBV7-6	CASSPARYQPQHF
15	TRBJ2-5	TRBV12-3/TRBV12-4	CASSLLSSGGETQYF